Shown below are 7 T cell receptor beta chains from a single sample sequenced in a study of breast tumors, draining lymph nodes, adjacent tissues. TCRdb used MiXCR to reprocess the multiplex PCR reads, holding one entry per CDR3 protein. In the table there are some 130,000 distinct CDR3 sequences, 20% to 25% of which are singletons. The lymph nodes were axillary draining lymph nodes from breast cancer patients. The sample taken for sequencing was axillary lymph node tissue. The receptors here all came from a female donor with breast cancer. Some clones in this sample may be carry-over from other donors' samples.

This clonotype has a count of ten or more. A junction end diverges from the germline sequence, so it may reflect a read error. This rearrangement joins TRBV6-1 to TRBJ2-7, with D possibly matching TRBD2 (6 bases). This CDR3 spans 12 amino acids. Looked up from germline, CDR1 is MNHNS and CDR2 is SASEGT. The CDR3: CASSVASMGDFF. For the CDR3, the DNA is TGTGCCAGCAGTGTTGCATCGATGGGGGACTTCTTC.

This clonotype occurred many times. The V call is TRBV27, the J call TRBJ2-7, with 8 bases fitting TRBD2. V shed 4 bases, J shed 3 bases, and the junction held 2 bases outside the gene matches. The CDR3 has 13 amino acids. CDR1 and CDR2 from the germline V gene are MNHEY and SMNVEV (reference sequence). The CDR3: CASSWGLDYEQYF. The DNA for the CDR3 is TGTGCCAGCAGTTGGGGACTAGACTACGAGCAGTACTTC.

This clonotype came up a few times. The chain links TRBV20-1 to TRBJ2-5; 14 nucleotides agree with TRBD2. J was trimmed by 5 bases and V by 5 bases; bases with no gene match: 7. The CDR3 covers 15 residues. Per the germline V gene, CDR1 is DFQATT and CDR2 is SNEGSKA (reference sequence). The CDR3 coding sequence is TGCAGTGCTGAAATGACTAGCGGGAGGGGGGAGACCCAGTACTTC. This encodes CSAEMTSGRGETQYF.

This clonotype was seen many times. The chain uses TRBV6-1 and TRBJ2-4; 9 bases fit TRBD2. With V trimmed by 1 base and J by 6 bases, 4 bases remained unmatched. Germline lookup yields CDR1 MNHNS and CDR2 SASEGT. The CDR3 is 15 amino acids. CDR3 residues: CASSEVAGVGNIQYF. CDR3 nucleotides: TGTGCCAGCAGTGAAGTAGCGGGAGTCGGAAACATTCAGTACTTC.

This clonotype was observed many times. The rearrangement joins TRBV20-1 to TRBJ2-1; TRBD2 matches 10 bases. The CDR3 spans 14 residues. V lost 6 bases, J lost 2 bases, and 4 bases stayed unmatched. The V gene's germline CDR1 is DFQATT and CDR2 SNEGSKA (reference sequence). The CDR3 DNA sequence: TGCAGTGCGCCGAGCGGGAGGGCCTACAATGAGCAGTTCTTC. Its translation: CSAPSGRAYNEQFF.

To note about this clonotype: A clone one base away is much larger, so this may be a read error. This chain's CDR3 is CASNRGDSGSTIYF. The CDR3 coding sequence is TGCGCCAGCAACAGGGGTGACTCTGGAAGCACCATATATTTT. The chain combines TRBV5-1 with TRBJ1-3, with TRBD1 matching 7 bases. Germline V gene lookup returns CDR1 SGHRS and CDR2 YFSETQ. The CDR3 consists of 14 residues.

This clonotype came up many times. The chain recombines TRBV6-4 with TRBJ1-2; D uncertain. Trimming took off 8 bases at V and 3 bases at J, with 7 bases between the two ends. The CDR3 runs 11 residues. Germline CDR1 and CDR2: MRHNA and SNTAGT. The CDR3 is CASPSYYGYTF. CDR3 bases: TGTGCCAGCCCGAGTTACTATGGCTACACCTTC.